A selection of T cell receptor beta chains follows, all from one sample in a study of cytomegalovirus exposure and HLA in healthy donors. Assay: immunoSEQ multiplex PCR; the TCRdb copy retains only in-frame clones and omits some. The sample shows about 84,000 clones, over 75% of them seen only once. The sample taken for sequencing was PBMCs. These receptors were obtained from a male donor in good health and CMV-seropositive. The CDR3 runs from the conserved cysteine through the conserved F or W. A D gene is named only where the DNA matches it firmly. Clone sizes are given selectively: once, few, many, or a class where the clone is expanded.

CDR3 protein: CATSRDRASNQPQHF
CDR3 DNA: TGTGCCACCAGCAGGGACAGGGCGAGCAATCAGCCCCAGCATTTT
D gene: TRBD1
clone size: NA
J gene: TRBJ1-5
V gene: TRBV15

CDR3 protein: CASSLGSGTTWSNTIYF
CDR3 DNA: TGTGCCAGCAGCTTAGGTTCGGGAACCACCTGGTCCAACACCATATATTTT
D gene: NA
clone size: NA
J gene: TRBJ1-3
V gene: TRBV7-2

CDR3 protein: CASSADSRGAGELFF
CDR3 DNA: TGTGCCAGCAGTGCTGATTCAAGGGGTGCCGGGGAGCTGTTTTTT
D gene: NA
clone size: NA
J gene: TRBJ2-2
V gene: TRBV25-1

CDR3 protein: CASSLDRSQPFF
CDR3 DNA: TGTGCCAGCAGCTTGGACAGAAGCCAGCCGTTCTTC
D gene: NA
clone size: NA
J gene: TRBJ2-1
V gene: TRBV11-2

CDR3 protein: CASSYRTSGNEQFF
CDR3 DNA: TGTGCCAGCAGTTATCGGACTAGCGGCAATGAGCAGTTCTTC
D gene: TRBD2
clone size: NA
J gene: TRBJ2-1
V gene: TRBV6-6

CDR3 protein: CASTPLWRGEQFF
CDR3 DNA: TGTGCCAGCACCCCGTTGTGGCGCGGTGAGCAGTTCTTC
D gene: NA
clone size: NA
J gene: TRBJ2-1
V gene: TRBV5-5

CDR3 protein: CASIGLAGNSYEQYF
CDR3 DNA: TGTGCCAGCATCGGACTAGCGGGAAACTCCTACGAGCAGTACTTC
D gene: TRBD2
clone size: NA
J gene: TRBJ2-7
V gene: TRBV6-5

CDR3 protein: CASSLGSQGENYGYTF
CDR3 DNA: TGTGCCAGCAGCTTGGGTTCGCAGGGGGAAAACTATGGCTACACCTTC
D gene: TRBD1
clone size: NA
J gene: TRBJ1-2
V gene: TRBV5-5

CDR3 protein: CASSLANRDRDGYTF
CDR3 DNA: TGTGCCAGCAGCTTGGCCAACCGGGACAGGGATGGCTACACCTTC
D gene: TRBD1
clone size: NA
J gene: TRBJ1-2
V gene: TRBV5-4

CDR3 protein: CASSLEDRWLGYTF
CDR3 DNA: TGTGCCAGCAGTTTAGAGGACAGGTGGCTTGGCTACACCTTC
D gene: TRBD1
clone size: NA
J gene: TRBJ1-2
V gene: TRBV28

CDR3 protein: CASSLETVERNTEAFF
CDR3 DNA: TGCGCCAGCAGCTTGGAGACAGTAGAAAGGAACACTGAAGCTTTCTTT
D gene: NA
clone size: NA
J gene: TRBJ1-1
V gene: TRBV5-1

CDR3 protein: CASSPTSGRDSGELFF
CDR3 DNA: TGCGCCAGCAGCCCGACTAGCGGGAGGGACTCCGGGGAGCTGTTTTTT
D gene: TRBD2
clone size: NA
J gene: TRBJ2-2
V gene: TRBV5-1

CDR3 protein: CASRLHREIDEQYF
CDR3 DNA: TGCGCCAGCCGATTACACAGGGAAATCGACGAGCAGTACTTC
D gene: NA
clone size: NA
J gene: TRBJ2-7
V gene: TRBV5-1

CDR3 protein: CAEQGAGANVLTF
CDR3 DNA: TGTGCCGAACAGGGGGCTGGGGCCAACGTCCTGACTTTC
D gene: TRBD1
clone size: NA
J gene: TRBJ2-6
V gene: TRBV28

CDR3 protein: CASSQDLPSGWETQYF
CDR3 DNA: TGCGCCAGCAGCCAAGACTTGCCTAGCGGGTGGGAGACCCAGTACTTC
D gene: TRBD2
clone size: NA
J gene: TRBJ2-5
V gene: TRBV4-1

CDR3 protein: CASRKLAGDYNEQFF
CDR3 DNA: TGTGCCAGCAGGAAGCTAGCGGGAGATTACAATGAGCAGTTCTTC
D gene: TRBD2
clone size: many
J gene: TRBJ2-1
V gene: TRBV6-4

CDR3 protein: CASSPGGGDIQYF
CDR3 DNA: TGTGCCAGCTCACCCGGGGGGGGAGACATTCAGTACTTC
D gene: TRBD2
clone size: NA
J gene: TRBJ2-4
V gene: TRBV18